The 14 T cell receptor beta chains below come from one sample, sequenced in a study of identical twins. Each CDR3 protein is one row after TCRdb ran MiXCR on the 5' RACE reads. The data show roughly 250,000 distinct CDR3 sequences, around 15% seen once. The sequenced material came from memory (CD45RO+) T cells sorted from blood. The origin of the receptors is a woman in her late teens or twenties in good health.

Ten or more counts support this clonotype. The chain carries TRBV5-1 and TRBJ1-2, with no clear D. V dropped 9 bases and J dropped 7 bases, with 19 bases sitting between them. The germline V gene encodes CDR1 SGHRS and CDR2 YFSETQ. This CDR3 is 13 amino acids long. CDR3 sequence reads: CATRSEARAGYTF. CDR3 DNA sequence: TGCGCCACCCGGAGCGAAGCAAGGGCTGGCTACACCTTC.

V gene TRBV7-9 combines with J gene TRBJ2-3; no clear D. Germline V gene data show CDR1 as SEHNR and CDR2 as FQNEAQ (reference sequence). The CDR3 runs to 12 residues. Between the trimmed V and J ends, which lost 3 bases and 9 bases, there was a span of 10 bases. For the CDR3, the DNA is TGTGCCAGCAGCTTCAACCTAGAGACGCAGTATTTT. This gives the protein CASSFNLETQYF.

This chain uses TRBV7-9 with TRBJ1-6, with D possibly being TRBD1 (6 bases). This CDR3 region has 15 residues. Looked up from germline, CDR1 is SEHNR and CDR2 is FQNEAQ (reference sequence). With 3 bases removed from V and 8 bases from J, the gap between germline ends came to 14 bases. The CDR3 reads CASSFWGADDSPLHF. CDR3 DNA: TGTGCCAGCAGCTTTTGGGGGGCGGATGATTCACCCCTCCACTTT. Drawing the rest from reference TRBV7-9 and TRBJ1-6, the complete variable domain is DTGVSQNPRHKITKRGQNVTFRCDPISEHNRLYWYRQTLGQGPEFLTYFQNEAQLEKSRLLSDRFSAERPKGSFSTLEIQRTEQGDSAMYLCASSFWGADDSPLHFGNGTRLTVT.

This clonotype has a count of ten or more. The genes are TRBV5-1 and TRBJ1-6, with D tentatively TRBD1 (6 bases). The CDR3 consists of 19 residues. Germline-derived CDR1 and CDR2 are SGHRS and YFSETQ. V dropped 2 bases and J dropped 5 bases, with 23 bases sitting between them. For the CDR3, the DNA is TGCGCCAGCAGCTTACTAGGAAGGCCAGGGGCCCCCGATAATTCACCCCTCCACTTT. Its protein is CASSLLGRPGAPDNSPLHF.

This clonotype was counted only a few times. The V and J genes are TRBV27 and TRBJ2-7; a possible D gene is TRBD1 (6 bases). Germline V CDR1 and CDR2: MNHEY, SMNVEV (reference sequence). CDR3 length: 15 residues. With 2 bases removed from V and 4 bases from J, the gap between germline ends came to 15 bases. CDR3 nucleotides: TGTGCCAGCAGTTTACGCCGGGACACGTATTACGAGCAGTACTTC. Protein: CASSLRRDTYYEQYF.

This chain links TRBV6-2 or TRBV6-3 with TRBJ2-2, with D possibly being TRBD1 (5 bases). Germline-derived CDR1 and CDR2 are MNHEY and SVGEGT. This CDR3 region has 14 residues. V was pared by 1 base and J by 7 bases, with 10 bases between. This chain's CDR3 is CASSYLGPVGELFF. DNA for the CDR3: TGTGCCAGCAGTTACTTGGGGCCGGTCGGGGAGCTGTTTTTT.

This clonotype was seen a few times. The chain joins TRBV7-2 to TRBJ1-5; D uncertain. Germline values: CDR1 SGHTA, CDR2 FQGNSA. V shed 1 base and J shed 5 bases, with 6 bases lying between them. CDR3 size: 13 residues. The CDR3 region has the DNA TGTGCCAGCAGCTTAGTTAGGGATCAGCCCCAGCATTTT. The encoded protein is CASSLVRDQPQHF.

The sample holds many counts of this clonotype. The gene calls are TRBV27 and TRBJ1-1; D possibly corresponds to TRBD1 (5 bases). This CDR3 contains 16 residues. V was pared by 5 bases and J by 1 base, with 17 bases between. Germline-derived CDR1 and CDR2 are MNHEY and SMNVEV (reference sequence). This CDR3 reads CASSPWDRRGNTEAFF. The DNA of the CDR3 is TGTGCCAGCAGTCCCTGGGACCGCCGGGGGAACACTGAAGCTTTCTTT.

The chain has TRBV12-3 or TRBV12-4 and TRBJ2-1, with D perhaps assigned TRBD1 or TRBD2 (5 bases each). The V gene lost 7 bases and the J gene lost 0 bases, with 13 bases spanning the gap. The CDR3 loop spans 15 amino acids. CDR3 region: CASTTSGTSYNEQFF. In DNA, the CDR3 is TGTGCCAGCACCACCTCGGGGACCTCCTACAATGAGCAGTTCTTC.

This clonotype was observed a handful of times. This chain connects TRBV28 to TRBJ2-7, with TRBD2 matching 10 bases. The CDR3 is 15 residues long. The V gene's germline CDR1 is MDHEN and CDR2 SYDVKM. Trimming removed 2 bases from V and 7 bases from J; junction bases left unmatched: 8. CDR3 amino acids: CASSLPSGRSREQYF. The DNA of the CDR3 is TGTGCCAGCAGTTTACCTAGCGGGAGATCGAGGGAGCAGTACTTC.

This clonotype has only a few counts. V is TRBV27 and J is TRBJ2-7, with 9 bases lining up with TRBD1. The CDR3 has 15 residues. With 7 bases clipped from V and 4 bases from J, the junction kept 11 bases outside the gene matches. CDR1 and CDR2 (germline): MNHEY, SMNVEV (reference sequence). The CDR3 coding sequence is TGTGCCAGCAAAATACCGGGACAGGGTGGGTACGAGCAGTACTTC. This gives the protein CASKIPGQGGYEQYF.

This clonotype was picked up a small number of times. CDR3 sequence: CATSRVVGRGDDNEQFF. Written as DNA, the CDR3 is TGTGCCACCAGCAGAGTAGTTGGGCGGGGGGATGACAATGAGCAGTTCTTC. The genes are TRBV15 and TRBJ2-1, with 8 bases fitting TRBD2. V shed 1 base, J shed 5 bases, and the junction held 10 bases outside the gene matches. The CDR3 totals 17 residues. Germline CDR1 reads LNHNV; CDR2 reads YYDKDF (reference sequence).

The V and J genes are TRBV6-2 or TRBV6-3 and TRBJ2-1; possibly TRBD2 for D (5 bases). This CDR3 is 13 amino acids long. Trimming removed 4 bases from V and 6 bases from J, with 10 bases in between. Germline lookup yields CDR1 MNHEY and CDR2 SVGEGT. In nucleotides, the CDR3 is TGTGCCAGCAGTTCCACGGAGGCCAATGAGCAGTTCTTC. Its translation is CASSSTEANEQFF.

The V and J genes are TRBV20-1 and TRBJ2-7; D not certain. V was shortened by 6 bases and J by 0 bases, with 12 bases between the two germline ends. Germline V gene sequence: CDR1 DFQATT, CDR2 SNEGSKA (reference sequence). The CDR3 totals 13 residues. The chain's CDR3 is CSARSPFSYEQYF. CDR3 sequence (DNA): TGCAGTGCCCGATCCCCCTTCTCCTACGAGCAGTACTTC.